Listed below are T cell receptor beta chains from one sample, sequenced in a study of Graves' ophthalmopathy and Graves' hyperthyroidism. TCRdb independently ran MiXCR on the multiplex PCR reads; one entry per CDR3 protein. Of 500,000 to 600,000 distinct CDR3 sequences in the sample, under 45% were seen once. Sequenced input: peripheral blood or thyroid tissue (not recorded which). These receptors were obtained from an adult man with Graves' hyperthyroidism. CDR3s include the opening cysteine and the closing phenylalanine or tryptophan. D genes are given only for firm matches. Expanded clones get a size class; other rows say once, few or many, or leave the size out.

j_call	d_call	clone_size	v_call	cdr3_nt	cdr3_aa
TRBJ1-1	NA	many	TRBV10-1	TGCGCCAGCAGTTTGACAGCCACGACCGCTGAAGCTTTCTTT	CASSLTATTAEAFF
TRBJ2-2	NA	NA	TRBV29-1	TGCAGCGTTGTGGACTCCTCGAACACCGGGGAGCTGTTTTTT	CSVVDSSNTGELFF
TRBJ1-2	NA	NA	TRBV13	TGTGCCAGCAGCTTAGGACGATCCAGCTACGCCTTC	CASSLGRSSYAF
TRBJ2-3	NA	few	TRBV20-1	TGCAGTGCTAGAGATAGTTCAGGCGCGGGCCTGACAGCAGATACGCAGTATTTT	CSARDSSGAGLTADTQYF
TRBJ1-2	TRBD1	many	TRBV7-8	TGTGCCAGCAGCTCGTCCCAGGGGGTGGATGGCTACACCTTC	CASSSSQGVDGYTF
TRBJ1-5	NA	many	TRBV10-3	TGTGCCATCAGTGACCCTAGTAATCAGCCCCAGCATTTT	CAISDPSNQPQHF
TRBJ2-7	TRBD1	many	TRBV13	TGTGCCAGCAGGCGAGACAGGGACAACTCCTACGAGCAGTACTTC	CASRRDRDNSYEQYF
TRBJ1-1	NA	many	TRBV20-1	TGCAGTGCTAGAGATTCCTTTCAAGGGAACACTGAAGCTTTCTTT	CSARDSFQGNTEAFF
TRBJ1-5	NA	many	TRBV2	TGTGCCAGCAGTTTGCAGGGATTTCAGCCCCAGCATTTT	CASSLQGFQPQHF
TRBJ2-2	TRBD2	NA	TRBV7-6	TGTGCCAGCAGCTTACCAACTAGCGCGAGACGCACCGGGAAGCTGTTTTTT	CASSLPTSARRTGKLFF
TRBJ2-2	NA	once	TRBV13	TGCGCCAGCAGCTTTCCCGCCAGGGAGCTGTTTTTT	CASSFPARELFF
TRBJ2-7	NA	many	TRBV7-6	TGTGCCAGCAGCCCCCTCGCCGGGGTGGTGTACGAGCAGTACTTC	CASSPLAGVVYEQYF
TRBJ1-2	NA	NA	TRBV29-1	TGCAGCGGGCAGGGGATTGACTATGGCTACACCTTC	CSGQGIDYGYTF
TRBJ2-5	NA	many	TRBV7-2	TGTGCCAGCAGCTTATCGGTCTCGCCAACCCAGTACTTC	CASSLSVSPTQYF
TRBJ2-1	NA	NA	TRBV29-1	TGCAGCGCGGGGGATTTGGCCAATGAGCAGTTCTTC	CSAGDLANEQFF
TRBJ2-1	NA	NA	TRBV14	TGTGCCAGCAGCCAAGTATTAGCCGGCGAGCAGTTCTTC	CASSQVLAGEQFF
TRBJ2-7	NA	NA	TRBV11-2	TGTGCCAGCAGCATGGGGGCAGCAATCTCCTACGAGCAGTACTTC	CASSMGAAISYEQYF
TRBJ2-7	NA	NA	TRBV29-1	TGCAGCGTTGAAGGTGAAGGAGGCTACGAGCAGTACTTC	CSVEGEGGYEQYF
TRBJ2-7	NA	many	TRBV11-2	TGTGCCAGCAGCACCATTCGGGGACGCACCTACGAGCAGTACTTC	CASSTIRGRTYEQYF
TRBJ1-3	NA	NA	TRBV10-3	TGTGCCATCAGTACTAGCGGGGCCTCTGGAAACACCATATATTTT	CAISTSGASGNTIYF
TRBJ2-7	TRBD1	many	TRBV20-1	TGCAGTGCTAGAAGTGGGTCGGCAGGGGGATCCTACGAGCAGTACTTC	CSARSGSAGGSYEQYF
TRBJ1-5	TRBD1	few	TRBV28	TGTGCCAGCAGTTGGGGACAGGGACATCAGCCCCAGCATTTT	CASSWGQGHQPQHF
TRBJ1-2	NA	NA	TRBV27	TGTGCCAGCAGTACCCTGGGTTTGGATATCGGGGGAAACTTGAAGGGCTACACCTTC	CASSTLGLDIGGNLKGYTF
TRBJ2-2	NA	NA	TRBV9	TGTGCCAGCAGCGCCAGCAGCTTGACGGGAACCAACACCGGGGAGCTGTTTTTT	CASSASSLTGTNTGELFF
TRBJ2-2	TRBD1	many	TRBV12-3/TRBV12-4	TGTGCCAGCAGTTCCGGGACAGGGAGAACCGGGGAGCTGTTTTTT	CASSSGTGRTGELFF
TRBJ1-2	TRBD1	NA	TRBV10-2	TGCGCCAGCAGTGGGTTGACAGGGATGGGCTACACCTTC	CASSGLTGMGYTF
TRBJ1-1	TRBD1	NA	TRBV2	TGTGCCAGCAGTGAAAGAAACAGGGGGAACACTGAAGCTTTCTTT	CASSERNRGNTEAFF
TRBJ2-5	NA	many	TRBV20-1	TGCAGTGCTAGATCGGGGGAGGAAGAGACCCAGTACTTC	CSARSGEEETQYF
TRBJ2-7	TRBD1	many	TRBV5-1	TGTGCCAGCAGCCCAGGGGGCGGTTACGAGCAGTACTTC	CASSPGGGYEQYF
TRBJ2-1	NA	few	TRBV10-3	TGTGCCATCAGAGGCGAAAACAATGAGCAGTTCTTC	CAIRGENNEQFF
TRBJ1-5	TRBD1	NA	TRBV25-1	TGTGCCAGCAGTACCGAGGACAGGGGTAGACAGCCCCAGCATTTT	CASSTEDRGRQPQHF